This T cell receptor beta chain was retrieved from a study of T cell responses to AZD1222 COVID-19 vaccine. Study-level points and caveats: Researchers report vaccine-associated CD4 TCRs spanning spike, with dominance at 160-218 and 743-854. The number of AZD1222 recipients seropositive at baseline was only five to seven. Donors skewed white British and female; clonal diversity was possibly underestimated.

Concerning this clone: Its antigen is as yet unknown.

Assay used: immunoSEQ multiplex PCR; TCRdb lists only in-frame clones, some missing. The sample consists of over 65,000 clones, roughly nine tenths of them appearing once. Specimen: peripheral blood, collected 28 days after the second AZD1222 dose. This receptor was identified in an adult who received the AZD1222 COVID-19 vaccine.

The CDR3 DNA reads as TGTGCCAGCTCACCCGGCGTAGGGAATCAGCCCCAGCATTTT. Amino acids: CASSPGVGNQPQHF. The chain joins TRBV18 to TRBJ1-5; D ambiguous. The CDR3 runs 14 residues. V shed 3 bases and J shed 4 bases, with 10 bases lying between them. Germline V gene sequence: CDR1 KGHSH, CDR2 LQKENI.